Included here is one TCR beta chain sequence, with context. Its cognate antigen is unknown. This CDR3 is built from 15 residues. The V gene's germline CDR1 is LGHNA and CDR2 YSLEER. V lost 1 base, J lost 7 bases, and 14 bases lay in between. Collection occurred without any documented infections or immune events in donors. The assay was immunoSEQ multiplex PCR, and TCRdb's table has in-frame clones only and misses some. This table has approximately 100,000 clones, around nine tenths appearing once. The data originate from a study of identifying expanded T cells in peripheral blood. Notes on the study in general: Two-week clone count variance significantly increased as total template count grew.

This clonotype was sampled from a person aged 18 to 75 in good health. The material sequenced was blood. The chain uses TRBV4-3 and TRBJ1-5; D uncertain. CDR3 residues: CASSQASDSGQPQHF. DNA for the CDR3: TGCGCCAGCAGCCAAGCTAGCGACTCGGGGCAGCCCCAGCATTTT.